This TCR beta chain is from a study of T cell responses to AZD1222 COVID-19 vaccine (dated by TCRdb to the early 2020s). Looking at the study overall: TCR sequencing covered 233 trial participants: 207 given two doses of AZD1222 and about 26 given two doses of MenACWY control vaccine. Trial participants were enrolled by age into 18-55, 56-69 and 70-plus year subgroups, with about 150, 28 and 57 TCR-sequenced participants respectively.

The time point label of this sample denotes: about 28 days (+/-7) after the second vaccine dose. AZD1222 recipients with second doses at about 4 weeks or about 12 weeks were pooled, because spike-specific TCR depth and breadth did not differ between schedules. Vaccinee samples were obtained from the UK trials COV001 and COV002, which included a single-blind randomized controlled phase 2/3 trial of AZD1222 (ChAdOx1 nCoV-19) in healthy adults. For TCRbeta chain sequencing, PBMC samples were collected from trial participants at day 0 and at day 28 after the second dose. General study outcomes and caveats: CD4 TCRs associated with the vaccine covered the entire spike protein, and the dominant responses were in regions 160-218 and 743-854. After two AZD1222 doses, both the breadth and the depth of spike-specific TCRs were significantly higher than at day 0 and than in MenACWY recipients. Because no samples from the day 14 peak response were available, repertoires could be characterized only after the peak T cell response. Only a handful of AZD1222 recipients were SARS-CoV-2 seropositive at baseline, limiting conclusions about previously exposed vaccinees. Nearly half of unique spike-specific TCRs reportedly recognized epitopes outside regions mutated in the B.1.351 and B.1.1.7 variants. The 56-69-year group was small, and its depth increase did not reach significance, likely because of low power. Most participants were white British and females outnumbered males, and the authors suggested that clonal diversity may have been underestimated.

The CDR3 regions of human TCRbeta chains were analyzed by immunosequencing. Turning to the authors' computational methods: TCRs in the repertoires were compared against a reference library of SARS-CoV-2-specific TCRs that had been generated with the MIRA antigen-specificity platform. Breadth was defined as the fraction of unique TCRs that were SARS-CoV-2-associated. Depth was defined as the fraction of total T cells that were SARS-CoV-2-associated. Each spike-specific TCR was assigned to its reactive spike region and to a CD4 or CD8 class using the MIRA data. Log10-transformed breadth and depth values were compared by one-way ANOVA with Sidak's multiple comparisons tests. The clones in this table, taken by TCRdb from immuneACCESS, are in-frame only. Not every clone is retained; where verified, under half of the shortfall comes from an unresolved V gene, and the cause of the rest is unknown. V and J calls and clone size come straight from that table; D and trimming were deduced from the DNA. This sample lists 100,000 or so clones; 89% were detected once. About 6.1% of the sample belongs to the ten largest clones.

Comments on this clone: Its antigen remains undetermined. Base quality data are lacking; no much larger clone is found one base away.

The sample consisted of peripheral blood, taken 28 days after the second AZD1222 dose. This receptor was taken from an adult who received the AZD1222 COVID-19 vaccine.

The DNA sequence is given as TGTGCCTGGAGGCACCTCTCTGGAAACACCATATATTTT. It specifies CAWRHLSGNTIYF. The sequence links TRBV30 to TRBJ1-3, with the D segment identity uncertain. The trim is 3 bases for V and 0 bases for J, with a gap of 6 bases between the germline ends. The CDR3, from cysteine to phenylalanine, totals 13 residues. The sequence is cut down to CDR3 DNA, 39 bases in frame from base 1. Per the germline V gene (reference sequence), GTSNPN is the CDR1 and SVGIG is the CDR2.